One and the same sample provided the 11 T cell receptor beta chains below, sequenced in a study of T cells in localized non-small cell lung cancer. The repertoire was sequenced with immunoSEQ multiplex PCR; TCRdb's copy has only in-frame clones and lacks some. The sample records about 40,000 clones, around nine tenths being singletons. Material: peripheral blood, obtained before any cancer treatment. Source of these receptors: a man aged 18 to 55 with stage I lung adenocarcinoma.

The V and J genes are TRBV4-3 and TRBJ1-3; D gene unclear. Trimming left V 5 bases short and J 0 bases short, with 11 bases between. Germline CDR1 and CDR2: LGHNA and YSLEER. This CDR3 is built from 15 residues. The CDR3 bases are TGCGCCAGCAGCTCAAGTAGTCGCTCTGGAAACACCATATATTTT. The encoded protein is CASSSSSRSGNTIYF.

This chain joins TRBV12-5 and TRBJ2-1; D is unresolved. The CDR3 consists of 11 residues. V gave up 4 bases and J gave up 8 bases, with 6 bases separating them. Germline CDR1 and CDR2: LGHNT and FRNRAP. CDR3 sequence reads: CASGSQYEQFF. The CDR3 DNA reads as TGTGCTAGTGGTTCCCAGTATGAGCAGTTCTTC. Based on the CDR3 plus reference TRBV12-5 and TRBJ2-1, the full variable domain is DARVTQTPRHKVTEMGQEVTMRCQPILGHNTVFWYRQTMMQGLELLAYFRNRAPLDDSGMPKDRFSAEMPDATLATLKIQPSEPRDSAVYFCASGSQYEQFFGPGTRLTVL.

The rearrangement joins TRBV2 to TRBJ2-3, with D perhaps TRBD2 (5 bases). Germline assignment: CDR1 SNHLY and CDR2 FYNNEI. V was clipped by 7 bases and J by 6 bases, with 8 bases between them. This CDR3 region has 11 residues. CDR3: CASTTRDTQYF. DNA of the CDR3: TGTGCCAGCACTACTAGGGATACGCAGTATTTT.

The CDR3 DNA reads as TGTGCCATCAGTGAGCCGGACAGGGGGCAAGAGACCCAGTACTTC. It encodes CAISEPDRGQETQYF. The chain is built from TRBV10-3 and TRBJ2-5; 10 bases are a match to TRBD1. CDR1 is ENHRY, CDR2 SYGVKD, per germline. With 2 bases clipped from V and 2 bases from J, the junction kept 2 bases outside the gene matches. The CDR3 has 15 residues.

The rearrangement links TRBV2 to TRBJ2-7, with D maybe TRBD2 (6 bases). Per germline, CDR1 SNHLY and CDR2 FYNNEI. The germline V and J ends were trimmed by 7 bases and 0 bases, with 19 bases remaining between them. This CDR3 spans 16 amino acids. CDR3 nucleotides: TGTGCCAGCATCTATACGGAGGGACTTAGCTCCTACGAGCAGTACTTC. Its translation: CASIYTEGLSSYEQYF. Drawing the rest from reference TRBV2 and TRBJ2-7, the complete variable domain is EPEVTQTPSHQVTQMGQEVILRCVPISNHLYFYWYRQILGQKVEFLVSFYNNEISEKSEIFDDQFSVERPDGSNFTLKIRSTKLEDSAMYFCASIYTEGLSSYEQYFGPGTRLTVT.

The rearrangement links TRBV7-8 to TRBJ2-5, with 9 bases identical to TRBD2. This CDR3 region has 15 residues. The germline V gene has CDR1 SGHVS and CDR2 FQNEAQ. The V and J ends lost 5 bases and 2 bases, in that order; junction bases with no gene match: 6. The CDR3 spells CASSNSGGEQETQYF. CDR3 DNA sequence: TGTGCCAGCAGCAATAGCGGGGGAGAGCAAGAGACCCAGTACTTC. Together with reference TRBV7-8 and TRBJ2-5, the CDR3 gives the full variable domain: GAGVSQSPRYKVAKRGQDVALRCDPISGHVSLFWYQQALGQGPEFLTYFQNEAQLDKSGLPSDRFFAERPEGSVSTLKIQRTQQEDSAVYLCASSNSGGEQETQYFGPGTRLLVL.

The chain uses TRBV5-4 and TRBJ2-5; D not certain. Germline loops: CDR1 SGHNT, CDR2 YYREEE (reference sequence). The CDR3 runs 17 residues. The V end was cut by 1 base, the J end by 5 bases, with 21 bases between. CDR3 sequence (DNA): TGTGCCAGCAGCTTGACTGGCAGTACTCCCCCGTGGGAGACCCAGTACTTC. Protein product: CASSLTGSTPPWETQYF. The full variable domain, with the rest looked up from reference TRBV5-4 and TRBJ2-5, is ETGVTQSPTHLIKTRGQQVTLRCSSQSGHNTVSWYQQALGQGPQFIFQYYREEENGRGNFPPRFSGLQFPNYSSELNVNALELDDSALYLCASSLTGSTPPWETQYFGPGTRLLVL.

This clone came up once. V is TRBV19 and J is TRBJ1-2, with TRBD1 identical over 8 bases. This CDR3 has 14 amino acids. The germline CDR1 and CDR2 sequences are LNHDA and SQIVND (reference sequence). Trimming at V came to 7 bases and at J to 4 bases, leaving 8 bases not matched to a gene. CDR3 residues: CASTGDRPPYGYTF. The DNA of the CDR3 is TGTGCCAGTACCGGGGACAGGCCCCCCTATGGCTACACCTTC.

The rearrangement joins TRBV19 to TRBJ1-2; 9 bases match TRBD1. The junction had 1 base not matched to a gene; V was cut back by 3 bases and J by 8 bases. This CDR3 contains 12 residues. Germline lookup yields CDR1 LNHDA and CDR2 SQIVND (reference sequence). CDR3 sequence: CASSIGQGGYTF. CDR3 DNA sequence: TGTGCCAGTAGTATCGGACAGGGGGGCTACACCTTC.

The chain employs TRBV4-1 and TRBJ1-5, with TRBD1 identical over 9 bases. CDR3 size: 16 residues. Unmatched junction bases numbered 8, after V lost 4 bases and J lost 4 bases. CDR1 is MGHRA and CDR2 is YSYEKL in the germline V gene. The CDR3 DNA reads as TGCGCCAGCAGCCCCCAAACGGGACAGGGAAATCAGCCCCAGCATTTT. This gives the protein CASSPQTGQGNQPQHF.

The V call is TRBV6-1, the J call TRBJ1-5; no clear D. This CDR3 is 15 amino acids long. Trimming removed 4 bases from V and 1 base from J, with 11 bases in between. Germline values: CDR1 MNHNS, CDR2 SASEGT. The CDR3 here is CASSVAPSSNQPQHF. CDR3 DNA sequence: TGTGCCAGCAGTGTGGCCCCCTCGAGCAATCAGCCCCAGCATTTT.